These 11 T cell receptor beta chains originate from one sample sequenced in a study of control samples from healthy donors and cancer patients. Measured with immunoSEQ multiplex PCR; TCRdb has only the in-frame clones, and not every one. The sample includes roughly 200,000 clones, around 94% of them seen just once. The sequenced sample consisted of blood. These receptor sequences come from a man aged 50 to 59 in good health.

DNA for the CDR3: TGTGCCAGCAGTTCGGGACAGGGGGGCAATGAGCAGTTCTTC. Translated, it gives CASSSGQGGNEQFF. This sequence joins TRBV27 and TRBJ2-1; 11 bases line up with TRBD1. J gave up 6 bases and V 4 bases, and 2 bases lay outside the gene matches. The germline CDR1 and CDR2 sequences are MNHEY and SMNVEV (reference sequence). CDR3 size: 14 residues.

J is TRBJ2-7 and V is TRBV18, with D maybe TRBD1 (6 bases). Germline V CDR1 and CDR2: KGHSH, LQKENI. V was cut by 3 bases and J by 2 bases, with 14 bases left in between. There are 15 residues in the CDR3. Here the CDR3 DNA reads TGTGCCAGCTCACCTCTCAAGGACAGTCCCTACGAGCAGTACGTC. Protein product: CASSPLKDSPYEQYV.

CDR3 loop: CASSLPGTGVYEQYF. In nucleotides, the CDR3 is TGCGCCAGCAGCTTACCCGGGACAGGGGTCTACGAGCAGTACTTC. This chain connects TRBV5-1 to TRBJ2-7; TRBD1 matches 10 bases. CDR3 length equals 15 residues. Trimming cost V 2 bases and J 3 bases; bases outside gene matches: 5. CDR1 is SGHRS, CDR2 YFSETQ, per germline.

The chain carries TRBV9 and TRBJ2-7, with D possibly being TRBD1 (6 bases). Germline CDR1 is SGDLS and CDR2 is YYNGEE. The CDR3 has 14 amino acids. Trimming removed 1 base from V and 2 bases from J, with 10 bases in between. This chain's CDR3 is CASSVRYRAYEQYV. The CDR3 DNA is TGTGCCAGCAGCGTACGATACAGGGCCTACGAGCAGTACGTC.

V gene TRBV15 combines with J gene TRBJ2-2; 9 nucleotides agree with TRBD1. V dropped 6 bases and J dropped 3; count of bases not matched to a gene: 5. The germline CDR1 and CDR2 sequences are LNHNV and YYDKDF (reference sequence). The CDR3 covers 15 residues. The CDR3 DNA is TGTGCCACCAGTGCCGGACAGGGGTACACCGGGGAGCTGTTTTTT. Translation gives CATSAGQGYTGELFF.

V usage is TRBV5-1 and J usage is TRBJ2-5; 8 bases are shared with TRBD2. The CDR3 length is 16 residues. The trim removed 1 base at V and 1 base at J, leaving 6 bases unmatched. The germline CDR1 and CDR2 sequences are SGHRS and YFSETQ. The CDR3 nucleotides are TGCGCCAGCAGCTTGAACAGCGGGGGAACCCAAGAGACCCAGTACTTC. Protein product: CASSLNSGGTQETQYF.

This sequence joins TRBV19 and TRBJ1-5; 8 bases line up with TRBD1. The CDR3 length is 15 residues. CDR1 and CDR2 (germline): LNHDA, SQIVND (reference sequence). The J segment lost 1 base and the V segment lost 6 bases, leaving 5 bases of the junction unmatched. CDR3 amino acids: CASRGQVPSNQPQHF. Here the CDR3 DNA reads TGTGCCAGTAGGGGACAGGTCCCAAGCAATCAGCCCCAGCATTTT.

The chain employs TRBV5-5 and TRBJ2-2; D is undetermined. The CDR3 spans 11 residues. The V and J ends lost 3 bases and 9 bases respectively, with 6 bases between them. In germline, CDR1 is SGHKS, CDR2 YYEKEE (reference sequence). The CDR3 sequence: CASSSSWELFF. The DNA for the CDR3 is TGTGCCAGCAGCTCCTCGTGGGAGCTGTTTTTT.

J is TRBJ2-7 and V is TRBV27; D is perhaps TRBD1 (5 bases). This CDR3 is built from 15 residues. CDR1 is MNHEY and CDR2 is SMNVEV in the germline V gene (reference sequence). Trimming shortened V by 3 bases and J by 5 bases, and 17 bases separated the two germline ends. CDR3 amino acids: CASSFLGAQPHEQYF. The CDR3 nucleotides read TGTGCCAGCAGTTTCCTAGGGGCCCAACCCCACGAGCAGTACTTC.

This chain joins TRBV3-1 (or the pseudogene TRBV3-2) and TRBJ2-3, with 9 bases lining up with TRBD2. This CDR3 is 15 amino acids long. Germline CDR1 is LGHDT and CDR2 is YNNKEL (reference sequence). Germline trimming cut 4 bases from V and 5 bases from J; bases unmatched to any gene: 7. The DNA for the CDR3 is TGTGCCAGCAGCCCGTTGGGCGGGGGGGGAGATACGCAGTATTTT. Translated: CASSPLGGGGDTQYF.

Of note for this clone: At one boundary the junction diverges from the germline segment, which might be a read error. The chain recombines TRBV19 with TRBJ1-2; D possibly corresponds to TRBD1 (6 bases). Germline CDR1 LNHDA, CDR2 SQIVND (reference sequence). This CDR3 has 16 residues. The CDR3: CASSTWKGGGADGHTF. In DNA form, the CDR3 reads TGTGCCAGTAGCACCTGGAAGGGAGGGGGTGCGGATGGCCACACCTTC.